Reported below is one TCR beta chain. This CDR3 contains 17 residues. V lost 2 bases to trimming and J lost 4 bases, with 20 bases between them. CDR1 is SEHNR and CDR2 is FQNEAQ in the germline V gene (reference sequence). The sample is drawn from a study of blood T cell repertoires in COVID-19. Study-wide context: Some COVID-19 samples were acute and others convalescent; all came from the United States, Italy and Spain. Sources were T cells, B-cell-depleted T cells, or PBMCs; the material itself was cDNA or gDNA.

In the authors' methods: Amplified reference gene primers provided the basis for estimating nucleated cell counts. Method: immunoSEQ multiplex PCR; TCRdb's copy keeps in-frame clones and lacks some. D and trimming come from the DNA, and the V and J calls and clone size come from that table. The sample holds some 150,000 clones, 86% seen once. Sequencing was done on a sample of peripheral blood. J is TRBJ1-1 and V is TRBV7-9; weak D call: TRBD1 (6 bases). This receptor was taken from a woman in her fifties or sixties with acute or convalescent COVID-19. DNA for the CDR3: TGTGCCAGCAGCTTATTCGGGGAGGGGGAGGAAGGCACTGAAGCTTTCTTT. This sequence encodes CASSLFGEGEEGTEAFF.